This is a list of T cell receptor beta chains from one sample in a study of CD8+ T cells in alopecia areata. Generated by immunoSEQ multiplex PCR, the TCRdb table keeps only in-frame clones and is missing some. In the table there are over 100,000 clones, approximately 53% of which are singletons. The material was CD4+ T cells sorted from blood, obtained at week 4, from a patient treated with tofacitinib. The receptor source for this set is a human donor with alopecia areata. Both conserved end residues are part of each CDR3. A D gene is named only where the DNA matches it firmly. A clone size is listed for some rows: how often the clone was seen (once, few, many), or a class if it is expanded.

J gene: TRBJ2-1; clone size: .; V gene: TRBV6-5; D gene: TRBD2; CDR3 DNA: TGTGCCAGCAGACCCGCCGGGACTAGCATACATGAGCAGTTCTTC; CDR3 protein: CASRPAGTSIHEQFF
J gene: TRBJ2-7; clone size: once; V gene: TRBV9; D gene: .; CDR3 DNA: TGTGCCAGCAGCCCGGACACCTACAAGTTCTCCTCCTACGAGCAGTACTTC; CDR3 protein: CASSPDTYKFSSYEQYF
J gene: TRBJ2-7; clone size: .; V gene: TRBV29-1; D gene: TRBD1; CDR3 DNA: TGCAGCGTGGGGGGAGCCAGGGGGCGATGGGAGCAGTACTTC; CDR3 protein: CSVGGARGRWEQYF
J gene: TRBJ2-3; clone size: once; V gene: TRBV29-1; D gene: TRBD1; CDR3 DNA: TGCAGCGTGGGGACAGGGGGAGATACGCAGTATTTT; CDR3 protein: CSVGTGGDTQYF
J gene: TRBJ2-6; clone size: many; V gene: TRBV9; D gene: .; CDR3 DNA: TGTGCCAGCAGCGTAGGAACAGGGTGGCGCTCTGGGGCCAACGTCCTGACTTTC; CDR3 protein: CASSVGTGWRSGANVLTF
J gene: TRBJ1-5; clone size: few; V gene: TRBV19; D gene: TRBD1; CDR3 DNA: TGTGCCAGTACCCCACCGGGACAGGGATATAGCAATCAGCCCCAGCATTTT; CDR3 protein: CASTPPGQGYSNQPQHF
J gene: TRBJ1-1; clone size: few; V gene: TRBV29-1; D gene: TRBD1; CDR3 DNA: TGCAGCGTTGAGAGCAGGGGGGAAAGAACTGAAGCTTTCTTT; CDR3 protein: CSVESRGERTEAFF
J gene: TRBJ2-7; clone size: few; V gene: TRBV27; D gene: .; CDR3 DNA: TGTGCCAGCAGTTTAGACAATATAAAGCAGTACTTC; CDR3 protein: CASSLDNIKQYF
J gene: TRBJ2-7; clone size: few; V gene: TRBV7-9; D gene: .; CDR3 DNA: TGTGCCAGCAGACCCGGTGGCGCCGAGCAGTACTTC; CDR3 protein: CASRPGGAEQYF
J gene: TRBJ1-2; clone size: .; V gene: TRBV30; D gene: .; CDR3 DNA: TGTGCCTGGAAATGGGTAGCTAACTATGGCTACACCTTC; CDR3 protein: CAWKWVANYGYTF
J gene: TRBJ2-7; clone size: .; V gene: TRBV7-6; D gene: .; CDR3 DNA: TGTGCCAGCAGCGTAGAAACAGGGACCGAGCAGTACTTC; CDR3 protein: CASSVETGTEQYF
J gene: TRBJ1-4; clone size: .; V gene: TRBV30; D gene: .; CDR3 DNA: TGTGCCTGCAGCGGCGGAGGCATAGAAAAACTGTTTTTT; CDR3 protein: CACSGGGIEKLFF
J gene: TRBJ1-2; clone size: once; V gene: TRBV29-1; D gene: TRBD1; CDR3 DNA: TGCAGCGTTAGACAGGGGAAGTTGGGCTACACCTTC; CDR3 protein: CSVRQGKLGYTF
J gene: TRBJ1-6; clone size: .; V gene: TRBV5-1; D gene: .; CDR3 DNA: TGCGCCAGCTTTGACACTGTCTCTTCACCCCTCCACTTT; CDR3 protein: CASFDTVSSPLHF
J gene: TRBJ2-1; clone size: once; V gene: TRBV2; D gene: .; CDR3 DNA: TGTGCCAGCAGTCTTGACAATGAGCAGTTCTTC; CDR3 protein: CASSLDNEQFF
J gene: TRBJ2-7; clone size: .; V gene: TRBV5-1; D gene: .; CDR3 DNA: TGCGCCAGCAGCAGGTCGACAGAAAACTACGAGCAGTACTTC; CDR3 protein: CASSRSTENYEQYF
J gene: TRBJ1-1; clone size: few; V gene: TRBV5-1; D gene: TRBD1; CDR3 DNA: TGCGCCAGCAGCCCCGGACAGGGCGGACACACTGAAGCTTTCTTT; CDR3 protein: CASSPGQGGHTEAFF
J gene: TRBJ2-3; clone size: few; V gene: TRBV7-2; D gene: .; CDR3 DNA: TGTGCCAGCAGCGCCAGGACGCAGTATTTT; CDR3 protein: CASSARTQYF
J gene: TRBJ2-2; clone size: many; V gene: TRBV9; D gene: .; CDR3 DNA: TGTGCCAGCAGCGTACTGACAGGGAACACCGGGGAGCTGTTTTTT; CDR3 protein: CASSVLTGNTGELFF
J gene: TRBJ2-1; clone size: few; V gene: TRBV6-5; D gene: TRBD2; CDR3 DNA: TGTGCCAGCAGTTACACTAGCGGGAGGACGAATGAGCAGTTCTTC; CDR3 protein: CASSYTSGRTNEQFF
J gene: TRBJ2-4; clone size: .; V gene: TRBV7-9; D gene: TRBD2; CDR3 DNA: TGTGCCAGCAGCCGCCCGGGACTAGCGGAGTTGGCCAAAAACATTCAGTACTTC; CDR3 protein: CASSRPGLAELAKNIQYF
J gene: TRBJ2-1; clone size: .; V gene: TRBV5-1; D gene: .; CDR3 DNA: TGCGCCAGCAGCCAGAACGGGGACCACACCTACAATGAGCAGTTCTTC; CDR3 protein: CASSQNGDHTYNEQFF
J gene: TRBJ1-2; clone size: few; V gene: TRBV7-2; D gene: .; CDR3 DNA: TGTGCCAGCAGCCCACAGGCGCTGTATGGCTACACCTTC; CDR3 protein: CASSPQALYGYTF
J gene: TRBJ2-5; clone size: .; V gene: TRBV11-2; D gene: TRBD1; CDR3 DNA: TGTGCCAGCAGCTTAGAGCAGGACAGGACTTCGAAGGGCCAGTACTTC; CDR3 protein: CASSLEQDRTSKGQYF
J gene: TRBJ1-1; clone size: .; V gene: TRBV5-1; D gene: .; CDR3 DNA: TGCGCCAGCAGCTTGGTAGTCGGGGACACTGAAGCTTTCTTT; CDR3 protein: CASSLVVGDTEAFF
J gene: TRBJ2-5; clone size: .; V gene: TRBV29-1; D gene: .; CDR3 DNA: TGCAGCGTTGACAGGTTCGGAGAGACCCAGTACTTC; CDR3 protein: CSVDRFGETQYF
J gene: TRBJ1-2; clone size: few; V gene: TRBV4-1; D gene: .; CDR3 DNA: TGCGCCAGCAGCCAAACAGGGCGGTATGGCTACACCTTC; CDR3 protein: CASSQTGRYGYTF
J gene: TRBJ2-4; clone size: .; V gene: TRBV29-1; D gene: TRBD1; CDR3 DNA: TGCAGCGTGGGACAGGGTGGGAGAAACATTCAGTACTTC; CDR3 protein: CSVGQGGRNIQYF
J gene: TRBJ2-4; clone size: .; V gene: TRBV29-1; D gene: .; CDR3 DNA: TGCAGCGTGCGGGGGCATCTAGCCAAAAACATTCAGTACTTC; CDR3 protein: CSVRGHLAKNIQYF
J gene: TRBJ2-5; clone size: .; V gene: TRBV14; D gene: .; CDR3 DNA: TGTGCCAGCAGCCACTCACTTCAGTTGTACCAAGAGACCCAGTACTTC; CDR3 protein: CASSHSLQLYQETQYF
J gene: TRBJ1-5; clone size: .; V gene: TRBV25-1; D gene: .; CDR3 DNA: TGTGCCAGCAGTGATGTTGATCAGCCCCAGCATTTT; CDR3 protein: CASSDVDQPQHF
J gene: TRBJ1-1; clone size: .; V gene: TRBV6-6; D gene: .; CDR3 DNA: TGTGCCAGCAGCAACACGGGGGCCAGGGGCACTGAAGCTTTCTTT; CDR3 protein: CASSNTGARGTEAFF
J gene: TRBJ1-5; clone size: .; V gene: TRBV27; D gene: TRBD1; CDR3 DNA: TGTGCCAGCAGGCGCGGGGACAGGGTGGGCAATCAGCCCCAGCATTTT; CDR3 protein: CASRRGDRVGNQPQHF
J gene: TRBJ2-7; clone size: once; V gene: TRBV25-1; D gene: .; CDR3 DNA: TGTGCCAGCAGCCGGGACCCCTACGAGCAGTACTTC; CDR3 protein: CASSRDPYEQYF
J gene: TRBJ2-7; clone size: .; V gene: TRBV6-5; D gene: .; CDR3 DNA: TGTGCCAGCAGTCTCGGGACACCCTACGAGCAGTACTTC; CDR3 protein: CASSLGTPYEQYF
J gene: TRBJ1-5; clone size: few; V gene: TRBV9; D gene: .; CDR3 DNA: TGTGCCAGCGGGTTCAATCAGCCCCAGCATTTT; CDR3 protein: CASGFNQPQHF
J gene: TRBJ2-5; clone size: .; V gene: TRBV27; D gene: .; CDR3 DNA: TGTGCCAGCAGGCGGGGGCTACAAGAGACCCAGTACTTC; CDR3 protein: CASRRGLQETQYF
J gene: TRBJ2-7; clone size: .; V gene: TRBV7-2; D gene: .; CDR3 DNA: TGTGCCTGCAGCTTGCATCCGGGACCATTCTACGAGCAGTACTTC; CDR3 protein: CACSLHPGPFYEQYF